The clone carrying this T cell receptor beta chain has at least ten counts. Its target is unknown. The entry originates in a study of T cell repertoires in cytomegalovirus infection. Study at large: Public TCR beta signatures provided an indication of both CMV infection and a matching HLA type.

V was shortened by 4 bases and J by 0 bases, with 11 bases between the two germline ends. The CDR3 has 15 residues. CDR1 is SEHNR, CDR2 FQNEAQ, per germline (reference sequence). TCRdb re-called the reads with MiXCR, one entry per CDR3 protein. The sample lists 310,000 or so distinct CDR3 sequences, about 8.8% occurring once. Study-wide results and limits: The ex vivo response showed dominance by HLA-C-restricted CMV-specific TCR beta clonotypes.

V gene TRBV7-9 combines with J gene TRBJ2-3, with D maybe TRBD1 (6 bases). The sequence came from a human donor in good health (CMV status not recorded). Some clones in this sample may be carry-over from other donors' samples. The sequenced material came from PBMCs. CDR3 nucleotides: TGTGCCAGCAGCTATGGACAGTCTAGCACAGATACGCAGTATTTT. Translation gives CASSYGQSSTDTQYF.